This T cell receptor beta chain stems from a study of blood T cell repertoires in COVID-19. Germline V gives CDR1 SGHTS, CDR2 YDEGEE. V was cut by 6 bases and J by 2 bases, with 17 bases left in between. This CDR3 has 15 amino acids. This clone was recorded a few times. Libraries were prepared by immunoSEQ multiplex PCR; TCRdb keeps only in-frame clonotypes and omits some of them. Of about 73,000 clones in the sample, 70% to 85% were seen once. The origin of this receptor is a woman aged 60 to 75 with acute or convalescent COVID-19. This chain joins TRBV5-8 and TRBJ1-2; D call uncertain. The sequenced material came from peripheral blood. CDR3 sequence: CASIRSPLGNYGYTF. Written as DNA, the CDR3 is TGTGCCAGCATCCGAAGCCCCCTCGGGAACTATGGCTACACCTTC. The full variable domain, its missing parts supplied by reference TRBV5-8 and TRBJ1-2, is EAGVTQSPTHLIKTRGQQATLRCSPISGHTSVYWYQQALGLGLQFLLWYDEGEERNRGNFPPRFSGRQFPNYSSELNVNALELEDSALYLCASIRSPLGNYGYTFGSGTRLTVV.